This paragraph covers one TCR beta chain sequence. Its antigen is as yet unknown. Assay used: immunoSEQ multiplex PCR; TCRdb lists only in-frame clones, some missing. The sample includes about 21,000 clones, more than 70% of them seen just once. The CDR3 contains 13 residues. Trimming left V 6 bases short and J 3 bases short, with 12 bases between. Germline V lookup: CDR1 MNHEY, CDR2 SVGAGI. These data come from a study of PD-1 blockade in classical Hodgkin lymphoma. Findings and caveats of the study: The study found that TCR diversity rose significantly by C4D1 in CD4+ but not CD8+ cells.

Time point indicated: cycle 4 day 1 (C4D1), after more than 5 weeks of nivolumab. Brentuximab vedotin exposure varied among the patients, all of whom had relapsed after autologous stem cell transplantation. Under best response, outcomes were complete response, partial response or progressive disease. Sequences were derived from peripheral blood mononuclear cells (PBMCs), sampled before the fourth cycle of nivolumab. This chain links TRBV6-5 with TRBJ2-7; tentatively, D is TRBD1 or TRBD2 (6 bases each). This receptor was taken from a human donor with classical Hodgkin lymphoma. CDR3 nucleotide sequence: TGTGCCAGCAGGTCCGAGGGGGGCTACGAGCAGTACTTC. Protein: CASRSEGGYEQYF.